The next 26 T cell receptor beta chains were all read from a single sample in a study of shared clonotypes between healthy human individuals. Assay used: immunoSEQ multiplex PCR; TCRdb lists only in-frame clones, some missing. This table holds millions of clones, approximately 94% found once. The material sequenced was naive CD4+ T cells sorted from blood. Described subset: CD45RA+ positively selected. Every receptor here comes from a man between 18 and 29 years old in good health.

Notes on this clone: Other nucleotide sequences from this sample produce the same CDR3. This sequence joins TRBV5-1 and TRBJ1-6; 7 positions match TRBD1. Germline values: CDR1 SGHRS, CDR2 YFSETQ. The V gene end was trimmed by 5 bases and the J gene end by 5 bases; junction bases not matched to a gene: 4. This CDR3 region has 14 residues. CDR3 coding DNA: TGCGCCAGCAGTTCCGGGACAGATAATTCACCCCTCCACTTT. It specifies CASSSGTDNSPLHF.

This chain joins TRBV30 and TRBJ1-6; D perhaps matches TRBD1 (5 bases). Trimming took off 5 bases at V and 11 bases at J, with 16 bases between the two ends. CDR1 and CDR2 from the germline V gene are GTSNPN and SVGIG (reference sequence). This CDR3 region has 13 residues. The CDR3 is CAWQKGLGAPLHF. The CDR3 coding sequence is TGTGCCTGGCAGAAGGGCTTAGGGGCACCCCTCCACTTT. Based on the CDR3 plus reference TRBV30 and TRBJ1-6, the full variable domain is SQTIHQWPATLVQPVGSPLSLECTVEGTSNPNLYWYRQAAGRGLQLLFYSVGIGQISSEVPQNLSASRPQDRQFILSSKKLLLSDSGFYLCAWQKGLGAPLHFGNGTRLTVT.

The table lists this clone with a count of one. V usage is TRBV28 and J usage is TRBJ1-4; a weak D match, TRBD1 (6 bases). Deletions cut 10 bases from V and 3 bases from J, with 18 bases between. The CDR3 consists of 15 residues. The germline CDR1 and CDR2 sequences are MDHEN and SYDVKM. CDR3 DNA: TGTGCCACCAACACAGGGTCCAAAGCTAATGAAAAACTGTTTTTT. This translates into CATNTGSKANEKLFF.

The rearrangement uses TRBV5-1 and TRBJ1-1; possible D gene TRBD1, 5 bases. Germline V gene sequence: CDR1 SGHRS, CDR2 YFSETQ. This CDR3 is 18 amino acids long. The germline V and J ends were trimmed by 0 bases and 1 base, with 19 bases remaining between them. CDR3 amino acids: CASSLEPGSRGSNTEAFF. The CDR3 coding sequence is TGCGCCAGCAGCTTGGAGCCAGGGTCTCGGGGCTCGAACACTGAAGCTTTCTTT.

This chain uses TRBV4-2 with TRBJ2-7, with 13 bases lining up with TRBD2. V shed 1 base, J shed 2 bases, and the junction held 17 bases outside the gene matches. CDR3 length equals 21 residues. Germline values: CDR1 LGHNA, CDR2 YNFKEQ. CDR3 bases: TGTGCCAGCAGCCAAGCCCAGGTGAGACTAGCGGGGGGACCTCTGGCCTACGAGCAGTACTTC. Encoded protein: CASSQAQVRLAGGPLAYEQYF.

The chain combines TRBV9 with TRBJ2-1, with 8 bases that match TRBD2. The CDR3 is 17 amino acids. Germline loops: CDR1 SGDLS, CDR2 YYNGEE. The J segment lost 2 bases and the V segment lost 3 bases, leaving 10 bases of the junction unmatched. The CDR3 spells CASSAASGREAYNEQFF. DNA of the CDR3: TGTGCCAGCAGCGCGGCCTCTGGGCGGGAGGCCTACAATGAGCAGTTCTTC. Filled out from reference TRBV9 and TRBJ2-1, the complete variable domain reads DSGVTQTPKHLITATGQRVTLRCSPRSGDLSVYWYQQSLDQGLQFLIQYYNGEERAKGNILERFSAQQFPDLHSELNLSSLELGDSALYFCASSAASGREAYNEQFFGPGTRLTVL.

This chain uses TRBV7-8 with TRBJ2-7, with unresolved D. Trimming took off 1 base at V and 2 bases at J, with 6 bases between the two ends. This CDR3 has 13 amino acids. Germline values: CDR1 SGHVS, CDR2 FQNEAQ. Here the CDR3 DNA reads TGTGCCAGCAGCTTAGTAGTAGCCTACGAGCAGTACTTC. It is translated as CASSLVVAYEQYF.

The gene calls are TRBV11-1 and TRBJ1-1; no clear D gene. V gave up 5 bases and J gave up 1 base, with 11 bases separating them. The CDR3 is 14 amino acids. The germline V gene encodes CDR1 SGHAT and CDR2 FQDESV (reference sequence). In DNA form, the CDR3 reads TGTGCCAGCAGCCCCCTACTGGGGAACACTGAAGCTTTCTTT. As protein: CASSPLLGNTEAFF.

The CDR3 DNA follows: TGTGCCAGCAGCACAGGGTTAGGTCAGCCCCAGCATTTT. Amino acid sequence: CASSTGLGQPQHF. The V gene is TRBV7-2, the J gene TRBJ1-5; D possibly corresponds to TRBD1 (6 bases). Trimming removed 5 bases from V and 6 bases from J, with 11 bases in between. Germline CDR1 is SGHTA and CDR2 is FQGNSA. CDR3 length: 13 residues.

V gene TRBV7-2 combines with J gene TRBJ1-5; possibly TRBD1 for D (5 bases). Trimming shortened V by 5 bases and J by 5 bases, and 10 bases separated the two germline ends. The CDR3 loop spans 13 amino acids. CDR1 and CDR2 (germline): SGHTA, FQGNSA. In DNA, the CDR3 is TGTGCCAGCAGCCCAGCGGGGGATCAGCCCCAGCATTTT. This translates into CASSPAGDQPQHF.

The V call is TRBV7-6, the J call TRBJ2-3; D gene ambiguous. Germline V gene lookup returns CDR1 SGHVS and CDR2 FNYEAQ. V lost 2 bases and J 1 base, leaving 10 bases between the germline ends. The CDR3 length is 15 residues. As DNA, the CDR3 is TGTGCCAGCAGCTTATTTAGTTTGCGCACAGATACGCAGTATTTT. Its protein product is CASSLFSLRTDTQYF.

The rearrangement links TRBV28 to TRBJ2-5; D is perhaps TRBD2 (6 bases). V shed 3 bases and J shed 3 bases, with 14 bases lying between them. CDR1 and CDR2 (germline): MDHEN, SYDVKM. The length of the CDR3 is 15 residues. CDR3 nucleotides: TGTGCCAGCAGTTTGTCGGGAGTGGGGAAAGAGACCCAGTACTTC. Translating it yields CASSLSGVGKETQYF.

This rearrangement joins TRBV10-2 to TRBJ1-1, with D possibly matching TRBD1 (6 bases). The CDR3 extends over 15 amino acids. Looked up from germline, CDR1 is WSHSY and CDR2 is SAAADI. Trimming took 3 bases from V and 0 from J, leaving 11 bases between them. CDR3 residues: CASSDLRTVNTEAFF. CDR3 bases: TGCGCCAGCAGTGACCTAAGGACAGTGAACACTGAAGCTTTCTTT.

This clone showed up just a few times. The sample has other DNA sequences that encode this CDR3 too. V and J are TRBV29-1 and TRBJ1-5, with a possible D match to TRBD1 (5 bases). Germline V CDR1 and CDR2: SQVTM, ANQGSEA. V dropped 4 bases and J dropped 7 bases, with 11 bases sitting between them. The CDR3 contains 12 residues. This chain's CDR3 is CSVGGVGQPQHF. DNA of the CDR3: TGCAGCGTTGGAGGGGTCGGGCAGCCCCAGCATTTT.

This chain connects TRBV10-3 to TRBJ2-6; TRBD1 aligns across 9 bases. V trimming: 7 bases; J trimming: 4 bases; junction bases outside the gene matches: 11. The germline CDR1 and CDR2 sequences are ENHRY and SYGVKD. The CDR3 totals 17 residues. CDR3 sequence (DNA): TGTGCCATCACATCTGGGAACAGGGGGCTAGGGGCCAACGTCCTGACTTTC. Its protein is CAITSGNRGLGANVLTF.

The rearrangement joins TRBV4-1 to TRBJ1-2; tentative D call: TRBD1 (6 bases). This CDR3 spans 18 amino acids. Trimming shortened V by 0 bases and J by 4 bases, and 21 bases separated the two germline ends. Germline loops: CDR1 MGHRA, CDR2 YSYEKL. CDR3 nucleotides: TGCGCCAGCAGCCAAGATTTGGGCCTTTGGCAGGGGATCTATGGCTACACCTTC. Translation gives CASSQDLGLWQGIYGYTF.

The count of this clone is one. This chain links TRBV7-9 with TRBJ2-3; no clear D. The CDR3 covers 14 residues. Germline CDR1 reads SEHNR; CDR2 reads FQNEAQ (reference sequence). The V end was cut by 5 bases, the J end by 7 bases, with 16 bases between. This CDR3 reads CASSQLRGLHTQYF. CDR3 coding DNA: TGTGCCAGCAGCCAACTCAGAGGCCTACATACGCAGTATTTT.

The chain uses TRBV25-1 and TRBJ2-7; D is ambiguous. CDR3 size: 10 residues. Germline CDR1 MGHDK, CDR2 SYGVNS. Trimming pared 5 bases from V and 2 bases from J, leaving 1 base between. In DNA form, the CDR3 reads TGTGCCAGCAGTACCTACGAGCAGTACTTC. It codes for CASSTYEQYF.

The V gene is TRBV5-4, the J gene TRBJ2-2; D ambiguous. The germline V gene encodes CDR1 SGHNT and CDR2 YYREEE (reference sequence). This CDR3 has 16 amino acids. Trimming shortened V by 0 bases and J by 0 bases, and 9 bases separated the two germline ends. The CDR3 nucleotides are TGTGCCAGCAGCTTGGCCGTGACAACGAACACCGGGGAGCTGTTTTTT. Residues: CASSLAVTTNTGELFF.

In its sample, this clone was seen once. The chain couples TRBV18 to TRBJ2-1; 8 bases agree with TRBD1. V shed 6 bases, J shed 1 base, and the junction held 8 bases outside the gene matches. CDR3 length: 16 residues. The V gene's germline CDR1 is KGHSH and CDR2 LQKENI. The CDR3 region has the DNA TGTGCCAGCTCGCCTCAGGGGGCCAATTCCTACAATGAGCAGTTCTTC. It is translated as CASSPQGANSYNEQFF.

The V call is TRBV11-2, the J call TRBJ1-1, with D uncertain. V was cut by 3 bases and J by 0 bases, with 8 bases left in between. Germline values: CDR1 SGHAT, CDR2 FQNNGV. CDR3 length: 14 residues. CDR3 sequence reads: CASSFTAMNTEAFF. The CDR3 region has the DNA TGTGCCAGCAGCTTCACAGCGATGAACACTGAAGCTTTCTTT.

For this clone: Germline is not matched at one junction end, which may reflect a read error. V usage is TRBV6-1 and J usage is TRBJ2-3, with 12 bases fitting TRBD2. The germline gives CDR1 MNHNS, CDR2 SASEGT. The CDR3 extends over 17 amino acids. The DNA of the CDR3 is TGTGCCATCAGTGAGTCGCGGACTAGCGGGGGCACAGATACGCAGTATTTT. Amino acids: CAISESRTSGGTDTQYF.

The CDR3: CASSRMGQGHTEAFF. In nucleotides, the CDR3 is TGTGCCAGCAGCCGCATGGGACAGGGGCATACTGAAGCTTTCTTT. This sequence joins TRBV4-2 and TRBJ1-1, with TRBD1 identical over 10 bases. Germline assignment: CDR1 LGHNA and CDR2 YNFKEQ. The CDR3 contains 15 residues. With V trimmed by 4 bases and J by 5 bases, 7 bases remained unmatched.

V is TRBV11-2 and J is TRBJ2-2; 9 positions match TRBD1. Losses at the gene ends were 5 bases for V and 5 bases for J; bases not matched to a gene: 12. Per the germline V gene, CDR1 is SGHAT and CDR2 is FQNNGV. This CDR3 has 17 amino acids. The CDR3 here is CASSRTNRGRRTGELFF. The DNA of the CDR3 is TGTGCCAGCAGCCGAACCAACAGGGGGCGTAGGACCGGGGAGCTGTTTTTT.

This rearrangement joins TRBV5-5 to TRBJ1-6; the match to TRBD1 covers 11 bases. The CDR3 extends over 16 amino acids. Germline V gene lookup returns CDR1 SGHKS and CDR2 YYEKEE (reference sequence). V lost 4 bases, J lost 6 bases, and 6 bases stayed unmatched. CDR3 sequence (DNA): TGTGCCAGCAGCCGCGGGACAGGGGGTTTTAATTCACCCCTCCACTTT. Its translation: CASSRGTGGFNSPLHF.

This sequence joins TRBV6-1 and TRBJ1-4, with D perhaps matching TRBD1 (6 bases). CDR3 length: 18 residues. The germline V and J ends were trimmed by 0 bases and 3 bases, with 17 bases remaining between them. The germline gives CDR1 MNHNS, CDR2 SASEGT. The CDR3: CASSEAYTQGRANEKLFF. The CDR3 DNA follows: TGTGCCAGCAGTGAAGCGTACACACAGGGCCGAGCTAATGAAAAACTGTTTTTT.